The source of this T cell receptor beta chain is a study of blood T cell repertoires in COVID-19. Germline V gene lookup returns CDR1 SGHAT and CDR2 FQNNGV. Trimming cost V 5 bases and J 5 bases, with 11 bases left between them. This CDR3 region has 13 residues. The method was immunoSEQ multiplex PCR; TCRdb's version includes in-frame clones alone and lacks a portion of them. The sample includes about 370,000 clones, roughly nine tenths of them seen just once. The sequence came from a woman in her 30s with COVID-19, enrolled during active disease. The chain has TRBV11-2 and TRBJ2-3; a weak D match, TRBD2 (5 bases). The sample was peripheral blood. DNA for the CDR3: TGTGCCAGCAGCGTACCCGCGGGAGATACGCAGTATTTT. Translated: CASSVPAGDTQYF.